Included here is one TCR beta chain sequence, with context. This entry comes from a study of identical twins. cDNA carried unique molecular identifiers, and a universal primer site was added by template switching. TCRdb independently ran MiXCR on the 5' RACE reads; one entry per CDR3 protein. Of a few hundred thousand distinct CDR3 sequences in the sample, approximately 7.1% were seen once. V lost 2 bases and J 0 bases, leaving 9 bases between the germline ends. CDR3 length: 15 amino acids. The germline V gene encodes CDR1 LGHNA and CDR2 YSLEER. The data also belong to a second study, concerning T cells expressing NK-cell markers.

V usage is TRBV4-3 and J usage is TRBJ2-3; D remains unclear. Source material: CD8+ T cells sorted from blood. This TCR was sampled from a woman aged 18 to 35 in good health. CDR3 sequence reads: CASSQIGSSTDTQYF. The CDR3 bases are TGCGCCAGCAGCCAAATCGGATCAAGCACAGATACGCAGTATTTT.